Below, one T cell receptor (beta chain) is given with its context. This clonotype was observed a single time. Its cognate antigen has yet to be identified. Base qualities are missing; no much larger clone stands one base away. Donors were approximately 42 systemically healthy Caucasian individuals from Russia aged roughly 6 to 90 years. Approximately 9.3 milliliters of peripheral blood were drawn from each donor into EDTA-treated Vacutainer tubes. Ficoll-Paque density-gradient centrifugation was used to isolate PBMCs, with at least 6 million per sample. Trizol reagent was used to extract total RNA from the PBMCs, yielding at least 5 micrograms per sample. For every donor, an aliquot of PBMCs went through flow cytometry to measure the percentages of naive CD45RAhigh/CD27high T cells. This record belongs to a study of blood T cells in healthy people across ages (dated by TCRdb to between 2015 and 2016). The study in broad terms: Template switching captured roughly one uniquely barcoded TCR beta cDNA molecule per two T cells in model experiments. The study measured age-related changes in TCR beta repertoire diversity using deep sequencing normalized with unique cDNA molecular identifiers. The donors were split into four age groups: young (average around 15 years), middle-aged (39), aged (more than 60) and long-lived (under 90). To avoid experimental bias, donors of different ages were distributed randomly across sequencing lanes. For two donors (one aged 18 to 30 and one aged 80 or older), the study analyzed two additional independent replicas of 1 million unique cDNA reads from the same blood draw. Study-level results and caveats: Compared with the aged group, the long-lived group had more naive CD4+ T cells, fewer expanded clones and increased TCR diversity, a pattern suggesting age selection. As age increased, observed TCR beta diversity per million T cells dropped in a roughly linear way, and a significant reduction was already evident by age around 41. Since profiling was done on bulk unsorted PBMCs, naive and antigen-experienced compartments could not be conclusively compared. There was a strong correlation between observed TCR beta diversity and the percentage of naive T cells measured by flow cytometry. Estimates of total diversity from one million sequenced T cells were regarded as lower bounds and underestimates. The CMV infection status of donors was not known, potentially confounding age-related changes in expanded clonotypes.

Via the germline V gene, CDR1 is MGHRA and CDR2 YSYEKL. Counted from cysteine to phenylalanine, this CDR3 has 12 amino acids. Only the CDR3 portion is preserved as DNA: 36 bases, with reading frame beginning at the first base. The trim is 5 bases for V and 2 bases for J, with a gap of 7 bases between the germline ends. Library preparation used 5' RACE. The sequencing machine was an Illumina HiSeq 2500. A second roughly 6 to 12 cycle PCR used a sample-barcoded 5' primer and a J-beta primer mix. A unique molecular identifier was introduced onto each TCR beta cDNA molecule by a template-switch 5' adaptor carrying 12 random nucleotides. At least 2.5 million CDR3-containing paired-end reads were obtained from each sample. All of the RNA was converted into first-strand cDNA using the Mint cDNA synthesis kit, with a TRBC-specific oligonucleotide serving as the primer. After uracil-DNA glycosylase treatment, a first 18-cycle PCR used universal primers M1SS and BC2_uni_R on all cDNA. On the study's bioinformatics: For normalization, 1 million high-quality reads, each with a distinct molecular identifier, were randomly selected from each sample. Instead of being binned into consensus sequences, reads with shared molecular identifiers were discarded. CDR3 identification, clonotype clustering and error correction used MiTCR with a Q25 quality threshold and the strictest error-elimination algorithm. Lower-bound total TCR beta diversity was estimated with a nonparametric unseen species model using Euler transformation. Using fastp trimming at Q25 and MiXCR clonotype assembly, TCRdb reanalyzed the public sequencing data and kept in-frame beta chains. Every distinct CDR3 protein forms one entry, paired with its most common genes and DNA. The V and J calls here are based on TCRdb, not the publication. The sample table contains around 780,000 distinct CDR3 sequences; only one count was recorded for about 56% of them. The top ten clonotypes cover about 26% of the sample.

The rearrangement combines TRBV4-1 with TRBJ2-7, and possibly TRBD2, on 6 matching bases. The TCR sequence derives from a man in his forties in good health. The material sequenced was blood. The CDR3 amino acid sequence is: CASSGRTYEQYF. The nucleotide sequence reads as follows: TGCGCCAGCAGCGGGAGGACCTACGAGCAGTACTTC.